This T cell receptor (beta chain) was captured in a study of T cell responses to AZD1222 COVID-19 vaccine (TCRdb year 2021). As for the study more broadly: TCR sequencing was performed for 233 trial participants, of whom 200 to 220 were given two doses of AZD1222 and around 25 were given two doses of MenACWY control vaccine. Trial participants were enrolled by age into 18-55, 56-69 and 70-plus year subgroups, with roughly 150, 30 and 60 TCR-sequenced participants respectively. Study-wide conclusions, independent of this receptor: Conclusions about previously exposed vaccinees are limited, since just 6 or 7 AZD1222 recipients were seropositive for SARS-CoV-2 at baseline. Most participants were white British and females outnumbered males, and the authors suggested that clonal diversity may have been underestimated. Because no day 14 peak-response samples were available, the repertoires could be characterized only after the peak T cell response. Nearly half of unique spike-specific TCRs reportedly recognized epitopes outside regions mutated in the B.1.351 and B.1.1.7 variants. After two AZD1222 doses, spike-specific TCR breadth and depth were significantly higher than at day 0 and than in MenACWY recipients. The 56-69-year group was small, and its depth increase did not reach significance, likely because of low power. CD4 TCRs associated with the vaccine covered the entire spike protein, and the dominant responses were in regions 160-218 and 743-854.

At the junction V is shortened by 3 bases and J by 7 bases; bases outside the gene matches: 8. The CDR3, from cysteine to phenylalanine, totals 16 residues. Just CDR3 DNA is preserved here, 48 bases in frame from base 1. The germline V gene (reference sequence) yields MNHEY for CDR1 and SMNVEV for CDR2. The sample's time point label, decoded: about 28 days (+/-7) after the second vaccine dose. AZD1222 recipients whose second dose came at about 4 weeks and those whose second dose came at about 12 weeks were combined into one group, since spike-specific TCR depth and breadth did not differ between the two schedules. The vaccinee samples were drawn from two UK trials, COV001 and COV002, one of which was a single-blind randomized controlled phase 2/3 trial testing AZD1222 (ChAdOx1 nCoV-19) in healthy adults. Trial participant PBMC samples were collected at day 0 and day 28 after the second dose for TCRbeta chain sequencing.

On this clone: Its recognized antigen is unknown. The input lacks base qualities; no much larger clone sits a single base away.

The CDR3 regions of human TCRbeta chains were subjected to immunosequencing. The authors processed their data as follows. TCRs in the repertoires were compared against a reference library of SARS-CoV-2-specific TCRs that had been generated with the MIRA antigen-specificity platform. Breadth meant the fraction of unique TCRs that were SARS-CoV-2-associated, whereas depth meant the fraction of total T cells that were SARS-CoV-2-associated. Each spike-specific TCR was assigned to its reactive spike region and to a CD4 or CD8 class using the MIRA data. Log10-transformed breadth and depth values were compared by one-way ANOVA with Sidak's multiple comparisons tests. In its TCRdb copy, this immuneACCESS table keeps in-frame sequences only and misses some clones. Where compared with another copy, unresolved V genes explain less than half of these, and the others have no known cause. That table supplies the V and J calls and clone size; D and trimming were determined from the DNA. A total of about 67,000 clones appear in this sample, about 83% of them only once. The ten largest clones take up about 6% of the sample.

This receptor was obtained from an adult who received the AZD1222 COVID-19 vaccine. The sample was peripheral blood, taken 28 days after the second AZD1222 dose. Recombination linked TRBV27 to TRBJ2-1; TRBD2 agrees with 11 junctional bases. CDR3 protein: CASSLLAGGRRNEQFF. The nucleotide sequence is TGTGCCAGCAGTTTGTTAGCGGGGGGGCGGCGAAATGAGCAGTTCTTC.